Included here is one TCR beta chain sequence, with context. Its specificity is not known. Every subset had its genomic DNA shared out evenly among several immunoSEQ plates. Assay: immunoSEQ multiplex PCR; the TCRdb copy retains only in-frame clones and omits some. The data show some 2,100,000 clones, 90% to 96% seen once. This specimen comes from a study of shared clonotypes between healthy human individuals. Study outcomes and limitations: The generation probabilities recorded for non-shared clonotypes fell below those of clonotypes shared by all four donors.

Adult Caucasians living in Nashville, Tennessee made up all of the donors. Investigators divided CD4+ cells into CD45RA+ naive and CD45RA-negative memory subsets. Sequencing was done on a sample of naive CD4+ T cells sorted from blood. Subset in this sample: CD45RA+ positively selected. This receptor was obtained from a man younger than 35 in good health.

In nucleotides, the CDR3 is TGTGCCAGCAGCCACGCCTCAAGCGGGAACACAGATACGCAGTATTTT. Its protein product is CASSHASSGNTDTQYF. The chain employs TRBV7-9 and TRBJ2-3; 7 bases agree with TRBD2. Germline V gene sequence: CDR1 SEHNR, CDR2 FQNEAQ (reference sequence). The trim removed 5 bases at V and 2 bases at J, leaving 10 bases unmatched. The CDR3 runs 16 residues. The full variable domain, in which reference TRBV7-9 and TRBJ2-3 provide the parts outside the CDR3, is DTGVSQNPRHKITKRGQNVTFRCDPISEHNRLYWYRQTLGQGPEFLTYFQNEAQLEKSRLLSDRFSAERPKGSFSTLEIQRTEQGDSAMYLCASSHASSGNTDTQYFGPGTRLTVL.